This TCR beta chain was identified during a study of blood T cell repertoires in COVID-19. Looking at the study overall: Researchers got acute and convalescent COVID-19 samples from the United States, Italy and Spain. Sources were T cells, B-cell-depleted T cells, or PBMCs; the material itself was cDNA or gDNA.

Seattle cases were enrolled at active infection and followed longitudinally. As processed by the authors: Amplified reference gene primers provided the basis for estimating nucleated cell counts. The table came from immunoSEQ multiplex PCR; TCRdb's copy has only in-frame clones and leaves some out. The D gene and trimming were derived from the DNA, and the V and J assignments and clone size from that table. The sample lists 350,000 or so clones; roughly nine tenths were seen once. The clonotype comes from a woman aged 60-70 years with COVID-19, enrolled during active disease. The sequenced sample was peripheral blood.

Here the CDR3 reads CASSYANAGANQPQHF. The CDR3 DNA reads as TGTGCCAGCAGTTACGCTAACGCAGGGGCCAATCAGCCCCAGCATTTT. This chain joins TRBV6-5 and TRBJ1-5; D is perhaps TRBD1 (6 bases). CDR3 length equals 16 residues. Trimming took 2 bases from V and 3 from J, leaving 14 bases between them. Germline CDR1 and CDR2: MNHEY and SVGAGI.